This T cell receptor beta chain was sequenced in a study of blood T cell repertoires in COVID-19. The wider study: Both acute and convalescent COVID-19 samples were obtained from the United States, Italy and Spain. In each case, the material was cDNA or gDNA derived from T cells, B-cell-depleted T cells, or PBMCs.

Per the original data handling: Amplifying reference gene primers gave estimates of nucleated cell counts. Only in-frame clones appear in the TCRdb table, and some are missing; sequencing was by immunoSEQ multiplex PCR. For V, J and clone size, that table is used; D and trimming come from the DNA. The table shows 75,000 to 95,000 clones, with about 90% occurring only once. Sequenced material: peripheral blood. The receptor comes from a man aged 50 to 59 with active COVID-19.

As DNA, the CDR3 is TGTGCCAGCAGTTTGGGGCAGAGTAATTCACCCCTCCACTTT. Its translation: CASSLGQSNSPLHF. The V call is TRBV6-4, the J call TRBJ1-6; maybe TRBD1 (5 bases). Per the germline V gene, CDR1 is MRHNA and CDR2 is SNTAGT. Trimming shortened V by 5 bases and J by 6 bases, and 11 bases separated the two germline ends. The CDR3 extends over 14 amino acids.